This entry is about one T cell receptor (beta chain). Sequencing was performed with immunoSEQ multiplex PCR; in TCRdb, only in-frame clones are kept and a portion is missing. The repertoire has 730,000 or so clones, approximately 75% of them found once; the top ten carry about 1.8%. Germline V lookup: CDR1 ENHRY, CDR2 SYGVKD. CDR3 size: 14 residues. V was pared by 4 bases and J by 10 bases, with 20 bases between. The data are from a study of shared clonotypes between healthy human individuals. V is TRBV10-3 and J is TRBJ2-7; D is unclear. The material sequenced was memory CD4+ T cells sorted from blood. Subset of the sample: CD45RA-negative fraction. The sequence came from a woman aged 30 to 39 in good health. For the CDR3, the DNA is TGTGCCATCAGTGGGACCTGGACGGATCGGTCCCAGTACTTC. It is translated as CAISGTWTDRSQYF.